The 31 T cell receptor beta chains in this list originate from one sample, sequenced in a study of OX40 agonist ivuxolimab in advanced cancers. Profiled with immunoSEQ multiplex PCR; TCRdb holds only in-frame clones, not every one. Of about 58,000 clones listed, 89% are singletons. Sequenced material: CD4+ or CD8+ T cells sorted from blood, taken in a trial of the OX40 agonist ivuxolimab. All receptors come from an adult with an advanced solid tumor such as melanoma, head and neck, liver or kidney cancer.

In its sample, this clone was seen once. This chain connects TRBV27 to TRBJ2-7; 11 bases map to TRBD2. The CDR3 extends over 20 amino acids. V trimming: 6 bases; J trimming: 3 bases; junction bases outside the gene matches: 22. CDR1 MNHEY and CDR2 SMNVEV come from the germline V gene (reference sequence). The CDR3 region is CASSPHLWTSGPHARYEQYF. The CDR3 region has the DNA TGTGCCAGCAGCCCACACCTGTGGACTAGCGGGCCCCACGCCCGCTACGAGCAGTACTTC.

The CDR3 nucleotides are TGTGCCAGCAGCCAGGACTGGGAAAACAATGAGCAGTTCTTC. Translation gives CASSQDWENNEQFF. This rearrangement joins TRBV5-6 to TRBJ2-1; D may be TRBD2 (5 bases). V was clipped by 4 bases and J by 5 bases, with 13 bases between them. The CDR3 spans 14 residues. Germline CDR1 is SGHDT and CDR2 is YYEEEE.

The chain combines TRBV9 with TRBJ2-2, with D perhaps assigned TRBD1 or TRBD2 (5 bases each). V was shortened by 4 bases and J by 5 bases, with 12 bases between the two germline ends. This CDR3 spans 14 amino acids. In germline, CDR1 is SGDLS, CDR2 YYNGEE. The CDR3 loop is CASSSSGTTGELFF. The CDR3 DNA sequence: TGTGCCAGCAGCTCCTCCGGGACGACCGGGGAGCTGTTTTTT.

This chain joins TRBV19 and TRBJ2-1, with 8 bases fitting TRBD2. CDR3 length: 15 residues. Germline trimming cut 6 bases from V and 5 bases from J; bases unmatched to any gene: 9. The germline gives CDR1 LNHDA, CDR2 SQIVND (reference sequence). In DNA, the CDR3 is TGTGCCAGTAGCCCTAAACAGCGGGGGAACAATGAGCAGTTCTTC. Translating it yields CASSPKQRGNNEQFF.

The chain links TRBV27 to TRBJ1-2; D gene ambiguous. With 2 bases removed from V and 5 bases from J, the gap between germline ends came to 12 bases. CDR1 and CDR2 from the germline V gene are MNHEY and SMNVEV (reference sequence). The CDR3 extends over 14 amino acids. The CDR3 DNA reads TGTGCCAGCAGTTTAAAACCTCTACGATATGGCTACACCTTC. The encoded protein is CASSLKPLRYGYTF.

The V and J genes are TRBV10-3 and TRBJ2-1; 9 bases map to TRBD1. Germline V gene sequence: CDR1 ENHRY, CDR2 SYGVKD. Trimming at V came to 6 bases and at J to 5 bases, leaving 11 bases not matched to a gene. The CDR3 is 16 residues long. The CDR3 nucleotides are TGTGCCATCAGCCCTATCACAGGGGGCCCGAACAATGAGCAGTTCTTC. It encodes CAISPITGGPNNEQFF.

The rearrangement uses TRBV6-5 and TRBJ1-2, with TRBD1 matching over 8 bases. This CDR3 has 14 amino acids. In germline, CDR1 is MNHEY, CDR2 SVGAGI. J was trimmed by 7 bases and V by 2 bases; bases with no gene match: 6. CDR3 amino acids: CASSYGQGAAGYTF. The CDR3 DNA is TGTGCCAGCAGTTACGGGCAGGGGGCTGCTGGCTACACCTTC.

V and J are TRBV7-9 and TRBJ2-7; TRBD2 matches at 7 bases. The CDR3 extends over 15 amino acids. Germline-derived CDR1 and CDR2 are SEHNR and FQNEAQ (reference sequence). J lost 2 bases, V lost 4 bases, and 8 bases had no gene match. This CDR3 is CASSSYEGTTYEQYF. The CDR3 nucleotides are TGTGCCAGCAGCTCATACGAAGGGACTACCTACGAGCAGTACTTC. Together with reference TRBV7-9 and TRBJ2-7, the CDR3 gives the full variable domain: DTGVSQNPRHKITKRGQNVTFRCDPISEHNRLYWYRQTLGQGPEFLTYFQNEAQLEKSRLLSDRFSAERPKGSFSTLEIQRTEQGDSAMYLCASSSYEGTTYEQYFGPGTRLTVT.

This rearrangement joins TRBV6-1 to TRBJ2-3; TRBD2 aligns across 7 bases. The V gene's germline CDR1 is MNHNS and CDR2 SASEGT. Trimming took 6 bases from V and 2 from J; bases not matched to a gene: 8. The length of the CDR3 is 15 residues. In nucleotides, the CDR3 is TGTGCCAGCAGCCTCCCCGCGGGGGACACAGATACGCAGTATTTT. This codes for CASSLPAGDTDTQYF.

In its sample, this clone was seen once. Here the CDR3 omits its conserved ending phenylalanine or tryptophan, so a read error is the likely source. Because the CDR3's place on the DNA is in doubt, the DNA is left out and the CDR3 is given as listed by TCRdb. This rearrangement joins TRBV5-6 to TRBJ2-7; no DNA check was done on the table's D call, TRBD2. Including both end residues, the CDR3 is 13 amino acids long. Per germline, CDR1 SGHDT and CDR2 YYEEEE. CDR3 sequence reads: CASSPPGQTAKGS.

J is TRBJ2-2 and V is TRBV27; 9 nucleotides agree with TRBD2. The CDR3 totals 14 residues. Germline CDR1 is MNHEY and CDR2 is SMNVEV (reference sequence). V lost 2 bases to trimming and J lost 7 bases; unmatched junction nucleotides: 2. The CDR3 DNA is TGTGCCAGCAGTTTACTAGCGGGACACGGGGAGCTGTTTTTT. Its translation: CASSLLAGHGELFF.

V usage is TRBV4-1 and J usage is TRBJ2-1, with 8 bases aligning to TRBD2. Germline values: CDR1 MGHRA, CDR2 YSYEKL. This CDR3 is 15 amino acids long. V lost 0 bases and J lost 12; bases outside the gene matches: 10. The CDR3 reads CASSQDRGGGPGQFF. Written as DNA, the CDR3 is TGCGCCAGCAGCCAAGATCGGGGGGGAGGGCCTGGGCAGTTCTTC.

The chain uses TRBV7-3 and TRBJ2-7, with D perhaps matching TRBD1 (6 bases). The V and J ends lost 5 bases and 1 base respectively, with 12 bases between them. The CDR3 spans 14 residues. Germline V gene lookup returns CDR1 SGHTA and CDR2 FQGTGA. The CDR3: CASSPWDKSYEQYF. CDR3 nucleotides: TGTGCCAGCAGCCCGTGGGACAAATCCTACGAGCAGTACTTC.

The chain joins TRBV5-6 to TRBJ1-1; 7 positions match TRBD1. The CDR3 extends over 13 amino acids. The germline V gene has CDR1 SGHDT and CDR2 YYEEEE. V was clipped by 1 base and J by 5 bases; unmatched bases: 2. As DNA, the CDR3 is TGTGCCAGCAGCTTGACAGGGGATACTGAAGCTTTCTTT. Translation: CASSLTGDTEAFF.

The chain is built from TRBV27 and TRBJ1-1, with D tentatively TRBD1 (5 bases). Germline CDR1 reads MNHEY; CDR2 reads SMNVEV (reference sequence). This CDR3 comprises 14 residues. With 2 bases removed from V and 4 bases from J, the gap between germline ends came to 11 bases. The CDR3 DNA reads TGTGCCAGCAGTTTAGGTGGGGCTCCCACTGAAGCTTTCTTT. Translated, it gives CASSLGGAPTEAFF.

This sequence joins TRBV4-3 and TRBJ1-2, with a tentative D call TRBD1 (5 bases). The CDR3 sequence is 17 residues long. Trimming left V 1 base short and J 8 bases short, with 23 bases between. CDR1 is LGHNA, CDR2 YSLEER, per germline. For the CDR3, the DNA is TGCGCCAGCAGCCAAGGCCGGCCTGGGGCCGAAACCCTGGGCTACACCTTC. It translates to CASSQGRPGAETLGYTF.

This sequence joins TRBV11-2 and TRBJ1-1, with D unresolved. Germline V gives CDR1 SGHAT, CDR2 FQNNGV. Trimming shortened V by 4 bases and J by 8 bases, and 14 bases separated the two germline ends. This CDR3 contains 13 residues. The CDR3 region has the DNA TGTGCCAGCAGCTATGGACGTGGCACCGAAGCTTTCTTT. It yields the protein CASSYGRGTEAFF.

This rearrangement joins TRBV9 to TRBJ2-1; TRBD2 matches at 7 bases. V shed 2 bases and J 7 bases; nucleotides not matched to a gene: 9. Germline V gene sequence: CDR1 SGDLS, CDR2 YYNGEE. This CDR3 has 15 residues. The CDR3, as DNA: TGTGCCAGCAGCGTTCAGTTAGCGGGCGCGAATGAGCAGTTCTTC. It specifies CASSVQLAGANEQFF.

The rearrangement links TRBV4-2 to TRBJ2-5; no definite D call. Germline CDR1 LGHNA, CDR2 YNFKEQ. V dropped 0 bases and J dropped 5 bases, with 10 bases sitting between them. The CDR3 extends over 14 amino acids. CDR3 sequence reads: CASSQERVGETQYF. The CDR3 DNA is TGTGCCAGCAGCCAAGAACGAGTTGGGGAGACCCAGTACTTC.

The V and J genes are TRBV4-1 and TRBJ2-3; 7 positions agree with TRBD1. The germline CDR1 and CDR2 sequences are MGHRA and YSYEKL. V was pared by 3 bases and J by 6 bases, with 6 bases of the junction left unmatched. The CDR3 is 14 amino acids. CDR3 coding DNA: TGCGCCAGCAGCCAGCAGGTCAGGGGGGATACGCAGTATTTT. It translates to CASSQQVRGDTQYF.

V is TRBV9 and J is TRBJ1-2; D is undetermined. CDR1 SGDLS and CDR2 YYNGEE come from the germline V gene. The CDR3 contains 11 residues. V lost 4 bases and J 8 bases, leaving 9 bases between the germline ends. The CDR3, as DNA: TGTGCCAGCAGCTCCGAGGGAGGCTACACCTTC. Translating it yields CASSSEGGYTF.

CDR3 in DNA: TGTGCCAGCAGCTCCGAACTAGCGGGAGAATACAATGAGCAGTTCTTC. It specifies CASSSELAGEYNEQFF. J is TRBJ2-1 and V is TRBV7-2, with TRBD2 matching 11 bases. This CDR3 is built from 16 residues. The V segment lost 4 bases and the J segment 4 bases; nucleotides outside the gene matches: 6. Germline values: CDR1 SGHTA, CDR2 FQGNSA.

The rearrangement uses TRBV19 and TRBJ1-5, with D maybe TRBD1 (5 bases). The V end was cut by 8 bases, the J end by 5 bases, with 22 bases between. The CDR3 loop spans 16 amino acids. CDR1 is LNHDA, CDR2 SQIVND, per germline (reference sequence). The CDR3 is CASQNGGPLPDQPQHF. Written as DNA, the CDR3 is TGTGCCAGTCAAAATGGGGGTCCCCTTCCGGATCAGCCCCAGCATTTT.

The chain recombines TRBV19 with TRBJ1-1; tentatively, D is TRBD1 (6 bases). The CDR3 contains 13 residues. Trimming took off 5 bases at V and 5 bases at J, with 12 bases between the two ends. Per the germline V gene, CDR1 is LNHDA and CDR2 is SQIVND (reference sequence). The CDR3 DNA reads as TGTGCCAGTAGTTCCTCGACAGGAACTGAAGCTTTCTTT. Amino acids: CASSSSTGTEAFF. The full variable domain, its missing parts supplied by reference TRBV19 and TRBJ1-1, is DGGITQSPKYLFRKEGQNVTLSCEQNLNHDAMYWYRQDPGQGLRLIYYSQIVNDFQKGDIAEGYSVSREKKESFPLTVTSAQKNPTAFYLCASSSSTGTEAFFGQGTRLTVV.

This chain links TRBV30 with TRBJ2-1, with D possibly matching TRBD1 (6 bases). Germline loops: CDR1 GTSNPN, CDR2 SVGIG (reference sequence). The CDR3 length is 10 residues. V was trimmed by 5 bases and J by 10 bases, leaving 9 bases between them. In DNA, the CDR3 is TGTGCCTGGGGCACAGGGGAGCAGTTCTTC. This gives the protein CAWGTGEQFF.

The table lists this clone with a count of one. V usage is TRBV5-1 and J usage is TRBJ1-2, with D maybe TRBD1 (5 bases). The V end lost 0 bases, the J end lost 4 bases, and 7 bases lay between the germline ends. Germline V gene sequence: CDR1 SGHRS, CDR2 YFSETQ. The CDR3 consists of 13 residues. CDR3 region: CASSLGGIYGYTF. The CDR3 DNA is TGCGCCAGCAGCTTGGGGGGGATCTATGGCTACACCTTC.

V gene TRBV6-5 combines with J gene TRBJ2-1; D could derive from TRBD1 or TRBD2 (6 bases each). CDR3 length: 11 amino acids. CDR1 and CDR2 from the germline V gene are MNHEY and SVGAGI. Trimming removed 6 bases at V and 10 bases at J, with 10 bases between. This CDR3 is CASRGGGEQFF. DNA for the CDR3: TGTGCCAGCAGGGGGGGCGGGGAGCAGTTCTTC.

This clone was detected only a few times. The chain joins TRBV5-6 to TRBJ2-1, with D hard to call. Germline V lookup: CDR1 SGHDT, CDR2 YYEEEE. The CDR3 is 12 amino acids. V was clipped by 2 bases and J by 8 bases, with 8 bases between them. This chain's CDR3 is CASSLRLHEQFF. The CDR3 DNA reads as TGTGCCAGCAGCTTAAGGCTTCATGAGCAGTTCTTC.

The rearrangement links TRBV7-2 to TRBJ1-1; 7 bases match TRBD1. CDR1 and CDR2 from the germline V gene are SGHTA and FQGNSA. The CDR3 runs 15 residues. V lost 4 bases to trimming and J lost 6 bases; unmatched junction nucleotides: 11. As DNA, the CDR3 is TGTGCCAGCAGCTCAAGGACAGGTGAGCACGCTGAAGCTTTCTTT. This sequence encodes CASSSRTGEHAEAFF.

The chain employs TRBV14 and TRBJ1-3; D remains ambiguous. Deletions cut 6 bases from V and 0 bases from J, with 9 bases between. Germline values: CDR1 SGHDN, CDR2 FVKESK. This CDR3 has 14 amino acids. The CDR3 is CASRPGFSGNTIYF. CDR3 coding DNA: TGTGCCAGCAGACCCGGTTTCTCTGGAAACACCATATATTTT.

The V and J genes are TRBV29-1 and TRBJ1-2; D is unclear. This CDR3 is 11 amino acids long. V was shortened by 4 bases and J by 6 bases, with 9 bases between the two germline ends. Germline V CDR1 and CDR2: SQVTM, ANQGSEA. This CDR3 reads CSVVAEDGYTF. The CDR3 DNA follows: TGCAGCGTTGTTGCCGAAGATGGCTACACCTTC.